Presented here are 19 T cell receptor beta chains from one specimen sequenced in a study of cytomegalovirus exposure and HLA in healthy donors. The PCR ran on 60 Vbeta and 13 Jbeta primers. Only in-frame clones appear in the TCRdb table, and some are missing; sequencing was by immunoSEQ multiplex PCR. The sample comprises over 150,000 clones, 75% to 90% of which are singletons, and approximately 6.8% rests with the top ten. Input material: PBMCs. The receptor source for this set is a man aged 30 to 45 in good health and CMV-seropositive.

This clone has a single count. This rearrangement joins TRBV9 to TRBJ2-1; D is perhaps TRBD2 (6 bases). The germline V gene has CDR1 SGDLS and CDR2 YYNGEE. CDR3 length: 14 amino acids. V was shortened by 5 bases and J by 3 bases, with 12 bases between the two germline ends. CDR3 sequence: CASSLTGSYNEQFF. DNA of the CDR3: TGTGCCAGCAGTCTCACCGGGAGCTACAATGAGCAGTTCTTC.

The V call is TRBV7-8, the J call TRBJ2-1; D may be TRBD1 (6 bases). The CDR3 consists of 14 residues. Looked up from germline, CDR1 is SGHVS and CDR2 is FQNEAQ. V lost 5 bases, J lost 4 bases, and 12 bases lay in between. The CDR3: CASSIWTDYNEQFF. The CDR3 bases are TGTGCCAGCAGCATATGGACAGATTACAATGAGCAGTTCTTC.

For this clone: An end of the junction differs from the germline gene, which may be a read error. This chain links TRBV7-9 with TRBJ2-5; TRBD1 matches 7 bases. CDR3 length equals 17 residues. The V gene's germline CDR1 is SEHNR and CDR2 FQNEAQ (reference sequence). For the CDR3, the DNA is TGTTCCAGCAGCCGAATAGGGGGCGGCGGGCTGAGGGAGACCCAGTACTTC. Translating it yields CSSSRIGGGGLRETQYF.

This clone showed up just once. The chain carries TRBV6-1 and TRBJ2-6; 15 positions match TRBD2. V shed 3 bases, J shed 1 base, and the junction held 4 bases outside the gene matches. The CDR3 sequence is 19 residues long. Germline V CDR1 and CDR2: MNHNS, SASEGT. Here the CDR3 reads CASSEPGTSGGSGANVLTF. The CDR3 DNA reads as TGTGCCAGCAGTGAGCCCGGGACTAGCGGGGGGTCTGGGGCCAACGTCCTGACTTTC.

V usage is TRBV12-5 and J usage is TRBJ2-3; 9 nucleotides line up with TRBD1. V dropped 0 bases and J dropped 4; count of bases not matched to a gene: 11. The CDR3 runs to 18 residues. Germline loops: CDR1 LGHNT, CDR2 FRNRAP. CDR3 DNA sequence: TGTGCTAGTGGTTTGGTAATGGGGGGACAGGGAAGGTCAGATACGCAGTATTTT. It yields the protein CASGLVMGGQGRSDTQYF.

J is TRBJ2-1 and V is TRBV29-1, with a weak D call TRBD1 (5 bases). The CDR3 extends over 13 amino acids. V was trimmed by 3 bases and J by 4 bases, leaving 10 bases between them. Germline V CDR1 and CDR2: SQVTM, ANQGSEA. CDR3 amino acids: CSVEGLGYNEQFF. CDR3 DNA: TGCAGCGTTGAGGGGCTGGGTTACAATGAGCAGTTCTTC.

V is TRBV5-6 and J is TRBJ2-2; possibly TRBD2 for D (5 bases). Trimming pared 0 bases from V and 5 bases from J, leaving 8 bases between. The CDR3 runs to 14 residues. Germline CDR1 reads SGHDT; CDR2 reads YYEEEE. The CDR3 reads CASSLVSGTGELFF. CDR3 nucleotides: TGTGCCAGCAGCTTGGTGTCGGGGACCGGGGAGCTGTTTTTT.

This clone came up a few times. The chain combines TRBV7-3 with TRBJ2-3; 8 bases line up with TRBD1. Looked up from germline, CDR1 is SGHTA and CDR2 is FQGTGA. The CDR3 is 14 residues long. Trimming at V came to 3 bases and at J to 4 bases, leaving 3 bases not matched to a gene. Here the CDR3 reads CASSLTGVPDTQYF. CDR3 nucleotides: TGTGCCAGCAGCTTGACAGGGGTCCCAGATACGCAGTATTTT.

The CDR3 coding sequence is TGTGCCAGCAGCCTAGACAGGGGGAGATATGGCTACACCTTC. It yields the protein CASSLDRGRYGYTF. V is TRBV7-9 and J is TRBJ1-2; TRBD1 aligns across 9 bases. This CDR3 spans 14 amino acids. Germline CDR1 and CDR2: SEHNR and FQNEAQ (reference sequence). Trimming at V came to 5 bases and at J to 5 bases, leaving 6 bases not matched to a gene.

This chain uses TRBV28 with TRBJ1-5; 10 bases are shared with TRBD1. V shed 11 bases, J shed 16 bases, and the junction held 11 bases outside the gene matches. This CDR3 region has 11 residues. Germline CDR1 and CDR2: MDHEN and SYDVKM. CDR3 DNA sequence: TGTGCCGTGGGCGACAGGGGGCAGTATCATTTT. Its translation is CAVGDRGQYHF. The complete variable domain, with remaining parts taken from reference TRBV28 and TRBJ1-5, reads DVKVTQSSRYLVKRTGEKVFLECVQDMDHENMFWYRQDPGLGLRLIYFSYDVKMKEKGDIPEGYSVSREKKERFSLILESASTNQTSMYLCAVGDRGQYHFGDGTRLSIL.

The V and J genes are TRBV27 and TRBJ2-7, with 9 bases lining up with TRBD1. After removal of 8 bases from V and 3 bases from J, the junction contained 11 bases not matched to a gene. The CDR3 has 15 residues. CDR1 MNHEY and CDR2 SMNVEV come from the germline V gene (reference sequence). The CDR3 sequence is CASAIGTGSLYEQYF. The DNA for the CDR3 is TGTGCCAGCGCAATCGGGACAGGGAGCCTCTACGAGCAGTACTTC.

In its sample, this clone was seen a few times. The rearrangement joins TRBV10-2 to TRBJ2-7, with D possibly matching TRBD2 (5 bases). Per the germline V gene, CDR1 is WSHSY and CDR2 is SAAADI. There are 14 residues in the CDR3. The germline V and J ends were trimmed by 5 bases and 2 bases, with 13 bases remaining between them. In DNA form, the CDR3 reads TGCGCCAGCAGTTTCGGGGTATCCCCCTACGAGCAGTACTTC. Its protein is CASSFGVSPYEQYF.

The chain links TRBV5-1 to TRBJ1-2; D not resolved. The CDR3 is 13 amino acids. V lost 4 bases to trimming and J lost 7 bases, with 14 bases between them. CDR1 is SGHRS and CDR2 is YFSETQ in the germline V gene. The CDR3 nucleotides are TGCGCCAGCAGCCTTTCGACTTCTCGTGGCTACACCTTC. Translated, it gives CASSLSTSRGYTF.

The V and J genes are TRBV9 and TRBJ1-5; D ambiguous. CDR1 and CDR2 from the germline V gene are SGDLS and YYNGEE. Trimming left V 4 bases short and J 3 bases short, with 8 bases between. CDR3 length equals 13 residues. CDR3 in amino acids: CASSPRDNQPQHF. DNA of the CDR3: TGTGCCAGCAGCCCGAGGGACAATCAGCCCCAGCATTTT. The entire variable domain, with the rest obtained from reference TRBV9 and TRBJ1-5, is as follows: DSGVTQTPKHLITATGQRVTLRCSPRSGDLSVYWYQQSLDQGLQFLIQYYNGEERAKGNILERFSAQQFPDLHSELNLSSLELGDSALYFCASSPRDNQPQHFGDGTRLSIL.

The rearrangement joins TRBV6-6 to TRBJ2-5, with D possibly TRBD2 on 6 matching bases. This CDR3 is built from 15 residues. In germline, CDR1 is MNHNY, CDR2 SVGAGI (reference sequence). V was pared by 0 bases and J by 0 bases, with 8 bases between. The CDR3 DNA reads as TGTGCCAGCAGTTACTCGGGACTCGACCAAGAGACCCAGTACTTC. Its translation: CASSYSGLDQETQYF.

The chain combines TRBV5-4 with TRBJ1-2, with D perhaps TRBD1 (5 bases). V was trimmed by 3 bases and J by 8 bases, leaving 11 bases between them. In germline, CDR1 is SGHNT, CDR2 YYREEE (reference sequence). The length of the CDR3 is 12 residues. For the CDR3, the DNA is TGTGCCAGCAGCTCTCCCTCAGGGGGCTACACCTTC. Translation: CASSSPSGGYTF.

This chain connects TRBV14 to TRBJ2-1; D may be TRBD2 (7 bases). Germline CDR1 reads SGHDN; CDR2 reads FVKESK. The length of the CDR3 is 16 residues. V dropped 4 bases and J dropped 4 bases, with 17 bases sitting between them. The CDR3 reads CASSRRGRGSYNEQFF. CDR3 in DNA: TGTGCCAGCAGCCGAAGAGGGAGGGGGAGTTACAATGAGCAGTTCTTC.

This clone showed up just once. V gene TRBV5-8 combines with J gene TRBJ2-7, with 8 nucleotides matching TRBD2. The ends lost 3 bases at V and 5 bases at J; junction bases unmatched: 10. CDR3 length: 15 amino acids. The germline V gene encodes CDR1 SGHTS and CDR2 YDEGEE. The CDR3 DNA reads as TGTGCCAGCAGCTCAGGGACTAGTAAGGCCGACGAGCAGTACTTC. It yields the protein CASSSGTSKADEQYF.

This rearrangement joins TRBV25-1 to TRBJ2-3; the match to TRBD2 covers 10 bases. Germline trimming cut 4 bases from V and 2 bases from J; bases unmatched to any gene: 3. The CDR3 is made up of 15 amino acids. Looked up from germline, CDR1 is MGHDK and CDR2 is SYGVNS. The CDR3 protein is CASSALAGVTDTQYF. The CDR3, as DNA: TGTGCCAGCAGTGCCCTAGCGGGGGTCACAGATACGCAGTATTTT.